This T cell receptor beta chain appears in the sequencing data of a study of long-term antiretroviral therapy in people with HIV. Regarding the study as a whole: Patients on ART gained diversity, which nonetheless stayed below transplant donor controls.

On this clone: The antigen remains undetermined.

Germline V CDR1 and CDR2: SGHTA, FQGTGA. The CDR3 sequence is 14 residues long. Deletions cut 2 bases from V and 7 bases from J, with 11 bases between. Assay version v3.0 of immunoSEQ was used, and it was run at survey level. Sequencing aimed to cover about 40,000-55,000 T-cell genomes per sample. This table comes from immunoSEQ multiplex PCR, and its TCRdb copy is limited to in-frame clones, with some not included. This table has 45,000 or so clones, about 95% appearing once. The sample in question was unsorted PBMCs, obtained 3.7 years after starting antiretroviral therapy. This rearrangement joins TRBV7-3 to TRBJ1-4; D call uncertain. The clonotype was recovered from a woman between 45 and 65 years old with HIV. The DNA of the CDR3 is TGTGCCAGCAGCTTATCGGGTTCGGGTGAAAAACTGTTTTTT. It specifies CASSLSGSGEKLFF.